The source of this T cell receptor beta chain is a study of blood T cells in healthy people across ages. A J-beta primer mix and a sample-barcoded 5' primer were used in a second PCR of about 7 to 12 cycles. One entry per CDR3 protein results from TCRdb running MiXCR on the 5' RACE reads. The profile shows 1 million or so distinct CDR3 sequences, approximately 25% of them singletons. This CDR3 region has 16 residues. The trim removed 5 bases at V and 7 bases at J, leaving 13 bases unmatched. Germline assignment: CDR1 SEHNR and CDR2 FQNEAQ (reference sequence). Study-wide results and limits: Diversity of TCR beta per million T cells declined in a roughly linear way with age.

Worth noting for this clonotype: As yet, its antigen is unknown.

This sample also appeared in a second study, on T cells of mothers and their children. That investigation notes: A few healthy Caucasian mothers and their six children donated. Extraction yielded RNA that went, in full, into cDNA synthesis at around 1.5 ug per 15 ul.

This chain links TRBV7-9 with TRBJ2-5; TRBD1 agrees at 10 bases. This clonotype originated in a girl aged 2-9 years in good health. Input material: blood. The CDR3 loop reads CASSPNLPGQGSTQYF. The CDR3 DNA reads TGTGCCAGCAGCCCTAACCTACCGGGACAGGGGTCGACCCAGTACTTC.